One and the same sample provided the 10 T cell receptor beta chains below, sequenced in a study of tumor T cells in aggressive B-cell lymphoma. Assay: immunoSEQ multiplex PCR; the TCRdb copy retains only in-frame clones and omits some. The sample has about 10,000 clones, around 85% seen once. The sequenced sample was tumor tissue. All receptors derive from an adult with diffuse large B cell lymphoma.

The V call is TRBV19, the J call TRBJ2-7, with 11 positions matching TRBD1. Trimming took 7 bases from V and 6 from J; bases not matched to a gene: 11. The germline CDR1 and CDR2 sequences are LNHDA and SQIVND (reference sequence). This CDR3 is 15 amino acids long. The CDR3 DNA is TGTGCCAGTACCCGGACAGGGGGCTTTTTAGGCGAGCAGTACTTC. Residues: CASTRTGGFLGEQYF.

V and J are TRBV19 and TRBJ2-5; TRBD1 matches 7 bases. Per germline, CDR1 LNHDA and CDR2 SQIVND (reference sequence). Trimming at V came to 5 bases and at J to 5 bases, leaving 11 bases not matched to a gene. This CDR3 is 15 amino acids long. CDR3 nucleotides: TGTGCCAGTAGTGACGGGACCTACAGGGGTGAGACCCAGTACTTC. This encodes CASSDGTYRGETQYF.

The chain has TRBV9 and TRBJ2-7; weak D call: TRBD1 (6 bases). CDR1 SGDLS and CDR2 YYNGEE come from the germline V gene. Trimming took 3 bases from V and 1 from J, leaving 14 bases between them. The CDR3 consists of 15 residues. The CDR3 region is CASSATPGTSYEQYF. Written as DNA, the CDR3 is TGTGCCAGCAGCGCGACACCCGGGACATCCTACGAGCAGTACTTC.

The chain combines TRBV10-3 with TRBJ1-5; D may be TRBD1 (5 bases). The CDR3 has 14 amino acids. From germline, CDR1 is ENHRY and CDR2 SYGVKD. V was pared by 9 bases and J by 3 bases, with 15 bases between. In DNA, the CDR3 is TGTGCCATTGGTTCAGGGTTGGACAATCAGCCCCAGCATTTT. Residues: CAIGSGLDNQPQHF.

The chain combines TRBV11-2 with TRBJ2-5; 9 bases fit TRBD2. Germline lookup yields CDR1 SGHAT and CDR2 FQNNGV. The CDR3 length is 19 residues. V lost 5 bases and J lost 11; bases outside the gene matches: 27. Here the CDR3 reads CASSAGLAGSTYESLWQYF. The DNA of the CDR3 is TGTGCCAGCAGCGCCGGGCTAGCGGGAAGTACCTACGAGTCATTATGGCAGTACTTC.

The chain links TRBV6-6 to TRBJ1-1, with D possibly TRBD1 on 6 matching bases. Germline V gene data show CDR1 as MNHNY and CDR2 as SVGAGI (reference sequence). V dropped 5 bases and J dropped 3 bases, with 10 bases sitting between them. The CDR3 contains 13 residues. The CDR3 nucleotides are TGTGCCAGCAGTGACCAGGGGTACACTGAAGCTTTCTTT. It is translated as CASSDQGYTEAFF.

This clone was observed a single time. The chain couples TRBV18 to TRBJ2-7; unclear D gene. CDR3 length equals 13 residues. Germline V gene lookup returns CDR1 KGHSH and CDR2 LQKENI. V lost 6 bases to trimming and J lost 3 bases, with 12 bases between them. The CDR3 DNA sequence: TGTGCCAGCTCTCCCGGTCCTTACTACGAGCAGTACTTC. It codes for CASSPGPYYEQYF. Combining the CDR3 with reference TRBV18 and TRBJ2-7 gives the whole variable domain NAGVMQNPRHLVRRRGQEARLRCSPMKGHSHVYWYRQLPEEGLKFMVYLQKENIIDESGMPKERFSAEFPKEGPSILRIQQVVRGDSAAYFCASSPGPYYEQYFGPGTRLTVT.

The chain joins TRBV7-2 to TRBJ1-1; D remains unclear. Trimming removed 3 bases from V and 1 base from J, with 9 bases in between. This CDR3 is built from 14 residues. Per germline, CDR1 SGHTA and CDR2 FQGNSA. Here the CDR3 reads CASSLAAANTEAFF. The CDR3 nucleotides read TGTGCCAGCAGCTTGGCCGCGGCGAACACTGAAGCTTTCTTT.

The rearrangement joins TRBV29-1 to TRBJ2-7; D call uncertain. This CDR3 is built from 12 residues. CDR1 and CDR2 (germline): SQVTM, ANQGSEA. V lost 6 bases and J 3 bases, leaving 12 bases between the germline ends. For the CDR3, the DNA is TGCAGCGTACAACTTGGCGGCTACGAGCAGTACTTC. Protein sequence: CSVQLGGYEQYF.

The V call is TRBV7-9, the J call TRBJ2-3; perhaps TRBD2 as D (6 bases). The germline gives CDR1 SEHNR, CDR2 FQNEAQ (reference sequence). Between the trimmed V and J ends, which lost 5 bases and 5 bases, there was a span of 20 bases. The CDR3 has 16 amino acids. In nucleotides, the CDR3 is TGTGCCAGCAGCGCAACGGGAGCAGGTATAGGAGATACGCAGTATTTT. Its protein is CASSATGAGIGDTQYF.